These T cell receptor beta chains were read from a single sample in a study of blood T cell repertoires in COVID-19. The repertoire was sequenced with immunoSEQ multiplex PCR; TCRdb's copy has only in-frame clones and lacks some. The data hold roughly 99,000 clones, with 60% to 85% observed a single time. The sample consisted of peripheral blood. The receptors were gathered from a man between 65 and 79 years old with acute or convalescent COVID-19. Each CDR3 is given with its conserved first and last residue. The order of the fields is J gene, D gene, V gene, clone size, CDR3 DNA, CDR3 protein. A D gene is named only where the DNA matches it firmly. Clone size, where shown, is once, few, many, or a class for clones that have expanded.

j_call: TRBJ1-2
d_call: .
v_call: TRBV2
clone_size: .
cdr3_nt: TGTGCCAGCAGCGGGACTCAAGGCTACACCTTC
cdr3_aa: CASSGTQGYTF

j_call: TRBJ2-5
d_call: .
v_call: TRBV27
clone_size: few
cdr3_nt: TGTGCCAGCAGTTTAACCGGGACTCCCCGGGAGACCCAGTACTTC
cdr3_aa: CASSLTGTPRETQYF

j_call: TRBJ1-2
d_call: .
v_call: TRBV14
clone_size: .
cdr3_nt: TGTGCCAACGAACAGGGATTAGGGGGCTACACCTTC
cdr3_aa: CANEQGLGGYTF

j_call: TRBJ2-7
d_call: .
v_call: TRBV12-3/TRBV12-4
clone_size: .
cdr3_nt: TGTGCCAGCCGGGGTGGCGAGCAGTACTTC
cdr3_aa: CASRGGEQYF

j_call: TRBJ2-1
d_call: TRBD1
v_call: TRBV6-5
clone_size: .
cdr3_nt: TGTGCCAGCAGTTACTCAGGGACAGGGCTAAATGAGCAGTTCTTC
cdr3_aa: CASSYSGTGLNEQFF

j_call: TRBJ2-1
d_call: .
v_call: TRBV6-2/TRBV6-3
clone_size: .
cdr3_nt: TGTGCCAGCAGTTACCTCGGTAGTGAGCAGTTCTTC
cdr3_aa: CASSYLGSEQFF

j_call: TRBJ1-6
d_call: TRBD1
v_call: TRBV7-9
clone_size: .
cdr3_nt: TGTGCCAGCAGCCCTAGCCGGGGACAGGGAAATTCACCCCTCCACTTT
cdr3_aa: CASSPSRGQGNSPLHF

j_call: TRBJ2-7
d_call: TRBD1
v_call: TRBV27
clone_size: .
cdr3_nt: TGTGCCAGCAGTTTTAGGGACAGGGGACCGAGGTACGAGCAGTACTTC
cdr3_aa: CASSFRDRGPRYEQYF

j_call: TRBJ1-1
d_call: .
v_call: TRBV7-9
clone_size: .
cdr3_nt: TGTGCCAGCAGCTTCGAGGGGAACACTGAAGCTTTCTTT
cdr3_aa: CASSFEGNTEAFF

j_call: TRBJ2-2
d_call: TRBD1
v_call: TRBV9
clone_size: .
cdr3_nt: TGTGCCAGCAGCGCCCGGGACAGAGCCATCACCGGGGAGCTGTTTTTT
cdr3_aa: CASSARDRAITGELFF

j_call: TRBJ2-5
d_call: TRBD2
v_call: TRBV5-1
clone_size: .
cdr3_nt: TGCGCCAGCAGCCCTGGGACTAGCGGGGCCAAGGGGGAGACCCAGTACTTC
cdr3_aa: CASSPGTSGAKGETQYF

j_call: TRBJ2-5
d_call: .
v_call: TRBV19
clone_size: .
cdr3_nt: TGTGCCACCCAAAGCCCAGGGAGGGAGACCCAGTACTTC
cdr3_aa: CATQSPGRETQYF

j_call: TRBJ2-7
d_call: TRBD2
v_call: TRBV19
clone_size: .
cdr3_nt: TGTGCCAGTAGTCTTTATTTGGGAGGGTCGAACTCCTACGAGCAGTACTTC
cdr3_aa: CASSLYLGGSNSYEQYF

j_call: TRBJ2-7
d_call: TRBD1
v_call: TRBV6-2/TRBV6-3
clone_size: few
cdr3_nt: TGTGCCAGCAGCTCTCGGGACAGCAGCTACGAGCAGTACTTC
cdr3_aa: CASSSRDSSYEQYF

j_call: TRBJ2-7
d_call: TRBD1
v_call: TRBV5-6
clone_size: once
cdr3_nt: TGTGCCAGCAGCCACATGGACAGGGGTTACGAGCAGTACTTC
cdr3_aa: CASSHMDRGYEQYF

j_call: TRBJ1-2
d_call: .
v_call: TRBV7-8
clone_size: .
cdr3_nt: TGTGCCAGCAGCTTAGCCAGGCCATCTAACTATGGCTACACCTTC
cdr3_aa: CASSLARPSNYGYTF

j_call: TRBJ2-1
d_call: .
v_call: TRBV7-8
clone_size: .
cdr3_nt: TGTGCCAGCAGCTTAGCGCGGCTAGCGACCAACAATGAGCAGTTCTTC
cdr3_aa: CASSLARLATNNEQFF

j_call: TRBJ1-3
d_call: .
v_call: TRBV6-6
clone_size: .
cdr3_nt: TGTGCCAGCAGTCTTTCGAGACAGGCGTCCTCTGGAAACACCATATATTTT
cdr3_aa: CASSLSRQASSGNTIYF

j_call: TRBJ2-3
d_call: TRBD1
v_call: TRBV6-6
clone_size: .
cdr3_nt: TGTGCCAGCAGTTACGGGACAGGGAGCACAGATACGCAGTATTTT
cdr3_aa: CASSYGTGSTDTQYF

j_call: TRBJ2-3
d_call: .
v_call: TRBV6-5
clone_size: .
cdr3_nt: TGTGCCAGCAGTCCAACCGCAGGGTTAGGGGATACGCAGTATTTT
cdr3_aa: CASSPTAGLGDTQYF

j_call: TRBJ1-6
d_call: .
v_call: TRBV12-5
clone_size: .
cdr3_nt: TGTGCTAGTGGTAACAGGCCTAATTCACCCCTCCACTTT
cdr3_aa: CASGNRPNSPLHF

j_call: TRBJ2-2
d_call: .
v_call: TRBV15
clone_size: .
cdr3_nt: TGTGCCACCAGCAGAGATCCCGACACCGGGGAGCTGTTTTTT
cdr3_aa: CATSRDPDTGELFF

j_call: TRBJ1-1
d_call: .
v_call: TRBV5-1
clone_size: .
cdr3_nt: TGCGCCAGCAGCTTGGCCGGGGGAGCCACTGAAGCTTTCTTT
cdr3_aa: CASSLAGGATEAFF

j_call: TRBJ1-2
d_call: .
v_call: TRBV5-1
clone_size: .
cdr3_nt: TGCGCCAGCAAGATGGGGCAGAACACCCCTGGCTACACCTTC
cdr3_aa: CASKMGQNTPGYTF

j_call: TRBJ2-1
d_call: TRBD1
v_call: TRBV11-3
clone_size: few
cdr3_nt: TGTGCCAGCAGCTTAGCGGACAGGGGTCGCGAGCAGTTCTTC
cdr3_aa: CASSLADRGREQFF

j_call: TRBJ2-7
d_call: TRBD2
v_call: TRBV5-1
clone_size: .
cdr3_nt: TGCGCCAGCAGCCCTAGCGGGGGCTACGAGCAGTACTTC
cdr3_aa: CASSPSGGYEQYF

j_call: TRBJ2-2
d_call: TRBD1
v_call: TRBV6-4
clone_size: .
cdr3_nt: TGTGCCAGCAGTCGACAGGGGACCGGGGAGCTGTTTTTT
cdr3_aa: CASSRQGTGELFF

j_call: TRBJ1-2
d_call: .
v_call: TRBV29-1
clone_size: .
cdr3_nt: TGCAGCGTTGAATCCAGGGATCGCCATGGCTACACCTTC
cdr3_aa: CSVESRDRHGYTF

j_call: TRBJ2-1
d_call: TRBD1
v_call: TRBV14
clone_size: .
cdr3_nt: TGTGCCAGCAGCCAATCAAAACCGGGACAGGGGGCCAACAATAAGCAGTTCTTC
cdr3_aa: CASSQSKPGQGANNKQFF

j_call: TRBJ2-7
d_call: TRBD1
v_call: TRBV9
clone_size: .
cdr3_nt: TGTGCCAGCAGCGTAGGGATAGGGGGCGAGTACGAGCAGTACTTC
cdr3_aa: CASSVGIGGEYEQYF

j_call: TRBJ2-2
d_call: TRBD2
v_call: TRBV7-8
clone_size: once
cdr3_nt: TGTGCCAGCATCCTGCGGGGGGGTAGGACCGGGGAGCTGTTTTTT
cdr3_aa: CASILRGGRTGELFF

j_call: TRBJ1-4
d_call: TRBD1
v_call: TRBV18
clone_size: few
cdr3_nt: TGTGCCAGCTCTCCGGACAGGGGGACTGAAAAACTGTTTTTT
cdr3_aa: CASSPDRGTEKLFF

j_call: TRBJ2-5
d_call: .
v_call: TRBV19
clone_size: .
cdr3_nt: TGTGCCAGTAGTTTACAGGGAGCTAGGGAGACCCAGTACTTC
cdr3_aa: CASSLQGARETQYF

j_call: TRBJ2-3
d_call: .
v_call: TRBV6-2/TRBV6-3
clone_size: .
cdr3_nt: TGTGCCAGCAGTTACTCTTGGGGGGGGCCCGGGTCAGATACGCAGTATTTT
cdr3_aa: CASSYSWGGPGSDTQYF